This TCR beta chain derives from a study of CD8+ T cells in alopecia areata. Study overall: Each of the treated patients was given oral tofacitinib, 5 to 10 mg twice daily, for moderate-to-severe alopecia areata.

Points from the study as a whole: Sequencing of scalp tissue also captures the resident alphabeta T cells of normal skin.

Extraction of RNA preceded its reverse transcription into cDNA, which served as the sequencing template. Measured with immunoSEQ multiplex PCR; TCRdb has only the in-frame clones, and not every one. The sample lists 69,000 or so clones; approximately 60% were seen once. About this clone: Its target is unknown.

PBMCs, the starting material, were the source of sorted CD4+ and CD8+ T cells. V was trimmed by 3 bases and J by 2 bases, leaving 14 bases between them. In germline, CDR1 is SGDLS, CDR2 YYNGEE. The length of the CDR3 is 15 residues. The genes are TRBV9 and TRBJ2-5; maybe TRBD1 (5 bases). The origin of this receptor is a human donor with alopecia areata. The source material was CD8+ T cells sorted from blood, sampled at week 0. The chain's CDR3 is CASSADSGSQETQYF. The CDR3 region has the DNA TGTGCCAGCAGCGCGGATTCAGGGTCGCAAGAGACCCAGTACTTC.